A single T cell receptor beta chain is shown here with its context. What it binds is not known. Germline values: CDR1 GTSNPN, CDR2 SVGIG (reference sequence). Between the trimmed V and J ends, which lost 5 bases and 2 bases, there was a span of 12 bases. The CDR3 covers 13 residues. These data belong to a study of vaccination and CD4 T cells after COVID-19. Cultured CD4+ T cells had their DNA profiled by the Oncomine TCR Beta short-read assay. Investigators obtained genomic DNA by extraction from cultured CD4+ T cells. TCRdb called the PCR reads again in MiXCR, with one record for every CDR3 protein. Of 15,000 to 17,000 distinct CDR3 sequences detected, 58% appear once; the ten largest clones hold approximately 12%. The treatment: roughly ten-day PBMC culture with coronavirus spike peptide pools or control peptides (ViraFEST assay). For ViraFEST, peptide pools expanded antigen-specific T cells, after which the TCRs were sequenced.

Study-wide findings and caveats: Convalescent patients gained a median 86.3% of their reactive clones only post-vaccination. It was found that, in convalescent patients, 304 of 307 vaccine-specific clones were spike mono-reactive.

The TCR sequence derives from a human donor who had recovered from COVID-19. The sequenced sample was CD4+ T cells from blood, cultured in vitro. The chain recombines TRBV30 with TRBJ1-1; D is possibly TRBD1 (5 bases). CDR3 in amino acids: CAWSRGGNTEAFF. For the CDR3, the DNA is TGTGCCTGGTCACGGGGGGGAAACACTGAAGCTTTCTTT. The complete variable domain, with remaining parts taken from reference TRBV30 and TRBJ1-1, reads SQTIHQWPATLVQPVGSPLSLECTVEGTSNPNLYWYRQAAGRGLQLLFYSVGIGQISSEVPQNLSASRPQDRQFILSSKKLLLSDSGFYLCAWSRGGNTEAFFGQGTRLTVV.